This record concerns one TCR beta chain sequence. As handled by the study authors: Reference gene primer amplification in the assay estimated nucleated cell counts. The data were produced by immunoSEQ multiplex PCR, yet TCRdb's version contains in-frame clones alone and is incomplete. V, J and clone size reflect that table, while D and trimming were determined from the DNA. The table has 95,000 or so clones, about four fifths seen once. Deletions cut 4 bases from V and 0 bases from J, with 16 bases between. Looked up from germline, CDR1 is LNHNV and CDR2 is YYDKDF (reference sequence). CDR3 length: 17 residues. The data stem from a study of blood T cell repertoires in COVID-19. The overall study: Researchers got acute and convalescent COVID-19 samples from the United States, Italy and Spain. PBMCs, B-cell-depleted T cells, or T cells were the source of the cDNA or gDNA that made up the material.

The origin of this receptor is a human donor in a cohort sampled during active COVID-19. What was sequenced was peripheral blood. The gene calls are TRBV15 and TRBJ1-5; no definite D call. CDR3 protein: CATSTAGVPNSNQPQHF. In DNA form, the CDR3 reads TGTGCCACCAGCACAGCCGGGGTCCCGAATAGCAATCAGCCCCAGCATTTT.